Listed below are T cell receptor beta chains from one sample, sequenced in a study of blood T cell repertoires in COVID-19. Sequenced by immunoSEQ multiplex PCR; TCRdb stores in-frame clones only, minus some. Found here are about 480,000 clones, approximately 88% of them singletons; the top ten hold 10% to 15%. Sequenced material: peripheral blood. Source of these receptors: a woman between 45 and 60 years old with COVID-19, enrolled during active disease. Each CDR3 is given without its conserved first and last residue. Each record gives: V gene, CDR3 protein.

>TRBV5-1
ASSLADRDTDTQY
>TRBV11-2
ASSSPDRGSTEAF
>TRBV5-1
ASSTAQGAEGLGQY
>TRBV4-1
ASSQGSGRGRPGYT
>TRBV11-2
ASSPYPRTGPGTIY
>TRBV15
ATSRGGTGVGTEAF
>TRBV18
ASSPRGDRDYEQY
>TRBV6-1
ASRFDREYEQY
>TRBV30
AWSEGYEQY
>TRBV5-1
ASSSGQNYEQY
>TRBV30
AWDGGHETQY
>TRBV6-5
ASTSPLYEQY
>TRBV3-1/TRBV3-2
ASSQAGNTIY
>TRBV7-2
ASSLETAKAF
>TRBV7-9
ASSLAATEAF
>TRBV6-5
ASSRSGNTIY
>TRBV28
ASSLAGANVLT
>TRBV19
ASSLHPAGQGFQPQH
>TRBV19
ASSIAVNTDTQY
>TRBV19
ASTYTQVGNQPQH
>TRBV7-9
ASSSSSVNEQY
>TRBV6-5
ASSYRETWNTEAF
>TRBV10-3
AISETGDGYT
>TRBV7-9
ASSLDGGMNTEAF
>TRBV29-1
SVEAGTSGGNEQF
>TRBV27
ASSLSHGGTDTQY
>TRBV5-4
ASSPHWTNYNEQF
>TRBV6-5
ASTPGWANTEAF
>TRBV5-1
ASSLRDRVIAGELF
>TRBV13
ASSQEGVLYEQY
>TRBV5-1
ASSLAGDRPYGYT
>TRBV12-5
ASALVAGTGRSNQPQH
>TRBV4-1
ASSQGRDRGNYGYT
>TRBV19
ASSMGGGRGNYGYT
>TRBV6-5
ASTGGTEAF
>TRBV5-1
ASSFNRGEDGYT
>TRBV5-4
ASSLRGNEKLF
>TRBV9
ASSVRSQGDTEAF
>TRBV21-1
ASSKEDSQINEKLF
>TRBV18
ASSPQTGGPNEKLF
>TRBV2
ASFRVGYT
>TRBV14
ASSRLSDTEAF
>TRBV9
ASSDGYYEQY
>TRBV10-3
AISAVNAEQY
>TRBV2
ASSPFFTGMVSPLH
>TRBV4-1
ASSRVRLDGNEQF
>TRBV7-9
ASSLASGVTYEQY
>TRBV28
ASSLGQGAGKTF
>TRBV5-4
ASSQGGESSYNEQF
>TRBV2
ASSGRTKNYGYT
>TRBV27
ASSLSNSYNEQF